This section outlines one T cell receptor (beta chain) sequence together with its context. Germline V lookup: CDR1 SGHTA, CDR2 FQGTGA. The trim removed 5 bases at V and 6 bases at J, leaving 8 bases unmatched. The CDR3 spans 14 residues. The data were obtained in a study of blood T cell repertoires in COVID-19. Turning to the study itself: Samples representing acute and convalescent COVID-19 were sourced from the United States, Italy and Spain.

Seattle's cohort entered during active infection and was followed longitudinally. Libraries were prepared by immunoSEQ multiplex PCR; TCRdb keeps only in-frame clonotypes and omits some of them. The table lists over 150,000 clones, about 83% of them singletons. This sequence joins TRBV7-3 and TRBJ2-5, with 8 bases lining up with TRBD2. The clonotype comes from a woman aged 70-85 years with COVID-19, enrolled during active disease. The sequenced material came from peripheral blood. Here the CDR3 reads CASSVSGSSQTQYF. CDR3 nucleotides: TGTGCCAGCAGCGTAAGCGGGAGTTCGCAGACCCAGTACTTC.